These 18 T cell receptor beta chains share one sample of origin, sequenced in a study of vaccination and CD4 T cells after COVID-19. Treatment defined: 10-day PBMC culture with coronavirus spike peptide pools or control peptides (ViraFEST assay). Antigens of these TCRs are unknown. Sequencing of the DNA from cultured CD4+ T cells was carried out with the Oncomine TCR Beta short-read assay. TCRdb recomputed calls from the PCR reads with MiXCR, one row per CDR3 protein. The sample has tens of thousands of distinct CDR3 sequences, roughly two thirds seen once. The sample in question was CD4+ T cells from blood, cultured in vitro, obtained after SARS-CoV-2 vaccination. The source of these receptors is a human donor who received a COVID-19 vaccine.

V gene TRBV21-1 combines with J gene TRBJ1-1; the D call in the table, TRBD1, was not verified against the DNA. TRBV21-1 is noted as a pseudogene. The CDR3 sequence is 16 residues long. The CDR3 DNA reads TGTGCCAGGTCCTTAGGGACAGGAAGGGTGAACACTGAAGCTTTCTTT. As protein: CARSLGTGRVNTEAFF.

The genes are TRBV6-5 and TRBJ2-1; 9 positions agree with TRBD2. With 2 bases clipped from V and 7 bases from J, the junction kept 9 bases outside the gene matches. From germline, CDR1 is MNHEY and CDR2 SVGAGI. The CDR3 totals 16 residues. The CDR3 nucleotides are TGTGCCAGCAGTTACATTTTTGGCGGGGGGGATAATGAGCAGTTCTTC. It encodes CASSYIFGGGDNEQFF.

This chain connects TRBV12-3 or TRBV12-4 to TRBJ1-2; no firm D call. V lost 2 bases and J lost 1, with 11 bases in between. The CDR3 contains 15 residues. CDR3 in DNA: TGTGCCAGCAGTTTAATCTCCGGGGATAACTATGGCTACACCTTC. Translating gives CASSLISGDNYGYTF.

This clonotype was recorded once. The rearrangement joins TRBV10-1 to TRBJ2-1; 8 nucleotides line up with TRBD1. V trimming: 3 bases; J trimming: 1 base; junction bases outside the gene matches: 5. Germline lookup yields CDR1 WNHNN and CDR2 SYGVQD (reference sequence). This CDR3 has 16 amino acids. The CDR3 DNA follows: TGCGCCAGCAGTGATTTGGACAGGGAATCCTACAATGAGCAGTTCTTC. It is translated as CASSDLDRESYNEQFF.

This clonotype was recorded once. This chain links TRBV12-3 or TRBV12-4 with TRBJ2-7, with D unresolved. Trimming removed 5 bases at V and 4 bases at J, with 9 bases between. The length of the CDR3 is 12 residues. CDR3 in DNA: TGTGCCAGCAGTGTGCCCGGGTACGAGCAGTACTTC. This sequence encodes CASSVPGYEQYF.

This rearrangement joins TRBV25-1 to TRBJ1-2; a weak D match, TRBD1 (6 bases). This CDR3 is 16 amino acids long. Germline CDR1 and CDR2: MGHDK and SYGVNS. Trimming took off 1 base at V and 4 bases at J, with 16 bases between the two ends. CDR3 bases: TGTGCCAGCAGTGAATTTGGCGGGGGGCGCCCCTATGGCTACACCTTC. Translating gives CASSEFGGGRPYGYTF.

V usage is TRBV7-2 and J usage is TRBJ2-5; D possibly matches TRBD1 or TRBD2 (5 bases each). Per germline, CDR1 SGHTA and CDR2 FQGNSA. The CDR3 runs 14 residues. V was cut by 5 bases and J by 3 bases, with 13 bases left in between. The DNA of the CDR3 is TGTGCCAGCAGCCCAAGGGACCAAAAAGAGACCCAGTACTTC. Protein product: CASSPRDQKETQYF.

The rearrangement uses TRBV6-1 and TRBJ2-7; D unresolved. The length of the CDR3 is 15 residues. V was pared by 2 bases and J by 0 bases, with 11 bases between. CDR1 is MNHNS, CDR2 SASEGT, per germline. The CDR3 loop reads CASSERQAISYEQYF. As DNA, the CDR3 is TGTGCCAGCAGTGAACGGCAGGCGATCTCCTACGAGCAGTACTTC.

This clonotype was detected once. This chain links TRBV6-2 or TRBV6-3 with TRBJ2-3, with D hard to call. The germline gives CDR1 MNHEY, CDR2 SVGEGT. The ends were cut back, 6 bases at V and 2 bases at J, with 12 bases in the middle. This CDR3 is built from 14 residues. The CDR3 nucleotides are TGTGCCAGCAGAAGGCCCGGCGACACAGATACGCAGTATTTT. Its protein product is CASRRPGDTDTQYF.

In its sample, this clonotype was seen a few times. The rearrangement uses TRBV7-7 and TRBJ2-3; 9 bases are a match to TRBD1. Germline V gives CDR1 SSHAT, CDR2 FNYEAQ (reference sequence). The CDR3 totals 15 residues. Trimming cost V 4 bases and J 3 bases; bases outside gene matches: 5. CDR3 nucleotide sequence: TGTGCCAGCAGCTCGACAGGGGGTAGGACAGATACGCAGTATTTT. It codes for CASSSTGGRTDTQYF. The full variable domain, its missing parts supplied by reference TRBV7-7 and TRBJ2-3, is GAGVSQSPRYKVTKRGQDVTLRCDPISSHATLYWYQQALGQGPEFLTYFNYEAQPDKSGLPSDRFSAERPEGSISTLTIQRTEQRDSAMYRCASSSTGGRTDTQYFGPGTRLTVL.

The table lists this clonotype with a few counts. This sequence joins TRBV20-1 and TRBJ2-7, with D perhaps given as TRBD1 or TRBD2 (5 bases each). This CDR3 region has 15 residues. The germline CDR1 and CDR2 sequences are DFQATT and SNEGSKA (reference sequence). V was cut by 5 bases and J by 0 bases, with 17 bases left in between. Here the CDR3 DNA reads TGCAGTGCTTTTCCCGGGACCCCGAGCTCCTACGAGCAGTACTTC. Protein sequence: CSAFPGTPSSYEQYF.

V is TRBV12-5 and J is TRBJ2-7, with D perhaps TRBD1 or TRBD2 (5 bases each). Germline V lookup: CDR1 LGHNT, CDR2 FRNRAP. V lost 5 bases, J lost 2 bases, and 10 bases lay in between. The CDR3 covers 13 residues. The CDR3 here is CASGPGSTYEQYF. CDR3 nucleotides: TGTGCTAGTGGTCCAGGGAGTACCTACGAGCAGTACTTC.

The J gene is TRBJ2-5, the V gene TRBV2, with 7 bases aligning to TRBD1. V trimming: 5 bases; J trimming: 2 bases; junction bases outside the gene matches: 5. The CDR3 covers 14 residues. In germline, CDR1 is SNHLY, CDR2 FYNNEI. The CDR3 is CASSPGTVQETQYF. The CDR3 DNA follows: TGTGCCAGCAGTCCCGGGACAGTACAAGAGACCCAGTACTTC.

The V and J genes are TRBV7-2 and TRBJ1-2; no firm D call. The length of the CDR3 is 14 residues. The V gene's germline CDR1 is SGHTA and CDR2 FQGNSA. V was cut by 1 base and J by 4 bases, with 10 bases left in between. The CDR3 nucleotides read TGTGCCAGCAGCTTAGTCCCTCGGCCCTATGGCTACACCTTC. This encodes CASSLVPRPYGYTF.

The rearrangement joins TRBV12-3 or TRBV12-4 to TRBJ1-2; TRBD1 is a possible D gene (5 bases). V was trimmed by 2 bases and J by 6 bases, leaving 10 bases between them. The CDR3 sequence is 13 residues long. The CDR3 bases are TGTGCCAGCAGTTTACTTCCAGGGCATGGCTACACCTTC. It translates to CASSLLPGHGYTF.

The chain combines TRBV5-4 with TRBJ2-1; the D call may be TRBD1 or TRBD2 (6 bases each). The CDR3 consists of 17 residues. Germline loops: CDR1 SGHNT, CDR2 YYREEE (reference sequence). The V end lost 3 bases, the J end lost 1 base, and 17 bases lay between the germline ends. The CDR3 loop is CASSSPEGGRSYNEQFF. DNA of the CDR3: TGTGCCAGCAGCTCCCCCGAGGGGGGCCGGTCCTACAATGAGCAGTTCTTC.

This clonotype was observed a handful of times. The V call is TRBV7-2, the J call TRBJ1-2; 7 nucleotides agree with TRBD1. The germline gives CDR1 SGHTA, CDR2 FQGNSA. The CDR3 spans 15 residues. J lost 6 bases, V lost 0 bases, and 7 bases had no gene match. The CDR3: CASSLARAGGDGYTF. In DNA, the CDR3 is TGTGCCAGCAGCTTAGCCCGGGCAGGGGGTGATGGCTACACCTTC.

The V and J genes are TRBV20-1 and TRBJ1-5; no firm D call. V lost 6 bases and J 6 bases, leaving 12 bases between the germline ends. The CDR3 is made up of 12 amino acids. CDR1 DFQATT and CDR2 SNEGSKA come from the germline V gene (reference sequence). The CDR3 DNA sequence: TGCAGTGCCAGACGGGGATCTCAGCCCCAGCATTTT. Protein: CSARRGSQPQHF.